Following are 7 T cell receptor beta chains from one sample sequenced in a study of response to subunit inactivated influenza vaccine. MiXCR was run by TCRdb on the RT-PCR reads, yielding one entry per CDR3 protein. The data show fewer than 700,000 distinct CDR3 sequences, 10% to 15% seen once. The sequencing used PBMCs from blood, collected roughly 48 days after vaccination. The receptors derive from a man between 50 and 59 years old who received an inactivated influenza vaccine.

This clonotype was counted between two and nine times. V usage is TRBV14 and J usage is TRBJ1-5; D call uncertain. V lost 0 bases to trimming and J lost 6 bases, with 3 bases between them. Germline CDR1 is SGHDN and CDR2 is FVKESK. The CDR3 is 12 residues long. CDR3 loop: CASSQDGQPQHF. The DNA for the CDR3 is TGTGCCAGCAGCCAAGACGGTCAGCCCCAGCATTTT.

This rearrangement joins TRBV7-9 to TRBJ1-1; maybe TRBD1 (6 bases). The ends were cut back, 5 bases at V and 5 bases at J, with 9 bases in the middle. This CDR3 region has 12 residues. Germline CDR1 SEHNR, CDR2 FQNEAQ (reference sequence). This CDR3 reads CASSVTGTEAFF. CDR3 DNA sequence: TGTGCCAGCAGCGTTACAGGGACTGAAGCTTTCTTT. Combining the CDR3 with reference TRBV7-9 and TRBJ1-1 gives the whole variable domain DTGVSQNPRHKITKRGQNVTFRCDPISEHNRLYWYRQTLGQGPEFLTYFQNEAQLEKSRLLSDRFSAERPKGSFSTLEIQRTEQGDSAMYLCASSVTGTEAFFGQGTRLTVV.

CDR3 residues: CASSLTPGRWETQYF. CDR3 nucleotide sequence: TGTGCCAGCAGCTTAACCCCAGGGCGATGGGAGACCCAGTACTTC. This sequence joins TRBV11-2 and TRBJ2-5; D might be TRBD1 (5 bases). The CDR3 has 15 residues. Germline V lookup: CDR1 SGHAT, CDR2 FQNNGV. V lost 2 bases to trimming and J lost 5 bases, with 15 bases between them.

The rearrangement links TRBV28 to TRBJ2-6; tentatively, D is TRBD2 (5 bases). V lost 5 bases, J lost 2 bases, and 10 bases lay in between. This CDR3 region has 15 residues. Germline-derived CDR1 and CDR2 are MDHEN and SYDVKM. The chain's CDR3 is CASSKRRTGANVLTF. CDR3 in DNA: TGTGCCAGCAGTAAGCGGAGGACTGGGGCCAACGTCCTGACTTTC. The full variable domain, in which reference TRBV28 and TRBJ2-6 provide the parts outside the CDR3, is DVKVTQSSRYLVKRTGEKVFLECVQDMDHENMFWYRQDPGLGLRLIYFSYDVKMKEKGDIPEGYSVSREKKERFSLILESASTNQTSMYLCASSKRRTGANVLTFGAGSRLTVL.

This clonotype was recorded at least ten times. The chain recombines TRBV5-5 with TRBJ2-1, with D tentatively TRBD1 (6 bases). V was cut by 4 bases and J by 8 bases, with 22 bases left in between. The germline V gene has CDR1 SGHKS and CDR2 YYEKEE (reference sequence). This CDR3 region has 16 residues. This CDR3 is CASSETGPFFLDEQFF. Written as DNA, the CDR3 is TGTGCCAGCAGCGAAACAGGGCCCTTCTTTTTGGATGAGCAGTTCTTC.

The rearrangement joins TRBV20-1 to TRBJ2-7, with 8 bases fitting TRBD2. CDR1 and CDR2 from the germline V gene are DFQATT and SNEGSKA (reference sequence). The length of the CDR3 is 14 residues. Trimming took 5 bases from V and 2 from J; bases not matched to a gene: 8. The CDR3 spells CSADGRADAYEQYF. Here the CDR3 DNA reads TGCAGTGCTGACGGGAGGGCGGACGCCTACGAGCAGTACTTC.

This clonotype was counted at least ten times. The gene calls are TRBV12-3 or TRBV12-4 and TRBJ2-2; 7 bases map to TRBD2. The J segment lost 0 bases and the V segment lost 7 bases, leaving 8 bases of the junction unmatched. The CDR3 loop spans 16 amino acids. CDR3 amino acids: CASTNPTSPNTGELFF. CDR3 bases: TGTGCCAGCACCAACCCGACTAGCCCGAACACCGGGGAGCTGTTTTTT.